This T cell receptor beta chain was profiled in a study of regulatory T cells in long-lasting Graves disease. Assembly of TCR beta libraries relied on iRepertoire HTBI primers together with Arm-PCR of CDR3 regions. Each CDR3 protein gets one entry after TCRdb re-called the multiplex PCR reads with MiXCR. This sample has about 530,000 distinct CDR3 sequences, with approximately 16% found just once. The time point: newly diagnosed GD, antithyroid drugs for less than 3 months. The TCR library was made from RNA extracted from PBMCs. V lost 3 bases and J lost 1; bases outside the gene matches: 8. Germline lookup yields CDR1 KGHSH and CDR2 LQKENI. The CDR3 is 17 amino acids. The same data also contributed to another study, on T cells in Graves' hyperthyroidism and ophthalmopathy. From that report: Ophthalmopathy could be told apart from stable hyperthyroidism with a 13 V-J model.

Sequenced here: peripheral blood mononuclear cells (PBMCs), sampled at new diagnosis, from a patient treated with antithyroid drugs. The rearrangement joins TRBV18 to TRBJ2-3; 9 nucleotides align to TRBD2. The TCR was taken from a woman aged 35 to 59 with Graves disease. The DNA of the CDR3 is TGTGCCAGCTCACCCCCCTCAATAGCGGGGGGCACAGATACGCAGTATTTT. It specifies CASSPPSIAGGTDTQYF.